The 27 T cell receptor beta chains below come from one sample, sequenced in a study of shared clonotypes between healthy human individuals. Naive CD8 cells lacked CD45RO, underwent positive selection for CCR7 and left out terminally differentiated effector memory CD45RA+ cells. Sequencing used immunoSEQ multiplex PCR; TCRdb keeps in-frame clones, though not all of them. The profile shows about 2 million clones, less than 95% of them singletons. Sequencing input: naive CD8+ T cells sorted from blood. The receptors were gathered from a man aged 18 to 35 in good health.

The V call is TRBV14, the J call TRBJ2-3; tentative D call: TRBD1 (6 bases). CDR3 size: 16 residues. With 1 base removed from V and 3 bases from J, the gap between germline ends came to 14 bases. Per the germline V gene, CDR1 is SGHDN and CDR2 is FVKESK. The CDR3 sequence: CASSQGVRQATDTQYF. The CDR3, as DNA: TGTGCCAGCAGCCAAGGAGTGCGACAGGCTACAGATACGCAGTATTTT.

This clone was counted a single time. J is TRBJ2-1 and V is TRBV14, with D perhaps TRBD1 or TRBD2 (5 bases each). The V end lost 1 base, the J end lost 4 bases, and 14 bases lay between the germline ends. Germline V gene data show CDR1 as SGHDN and CDR2 as FVKESK. The CDR3 has 16 amino acids. The CDR3 DNA follows: TGTGCCAGCAGCCAAGGGGGACCTCTGATGTACAATGAGCAGTTCTTC. It specifies CASSQGGPLMYNEQFF. The full variable domain, its missing parts supplied by reference TRBV14 and TRBJ2-1, is EAGVTQFPSHSVIEKGQTVTLRCDPISGHDNLYWYRRVMGKEIKFLLHFVKESKQDESGMPNNRFLAERTGGTYSTLKVQPAELEDSGVYFCASSQGGPLMYNEQFFGPGTRLTVL.

Note on this clone: The same CDR3 is also encoded by other DNA sequences in this sample. CDR3 in amino acids: CASSFPEGNQPQHF. The CDR3 DNA sequence: TGTGCCAGCAGTTTTCCAGAAGGCAATCAGCCCCAGCATTTT. This chain connects TRBV28 to TRBJ1-5; the D is unclear. The germline V gene has CDR1 MDHEN and CDR2 SYDVKM. V was trimmed by 3 bases and J by 2 bases, leaving 8 bases between them. The length of the CDR3 is 14 residues.

This chain links TRBV27 with TRBJ2-7; D might be TRBD1 (5 bases). Looked up from germline, CDR1 is MNHEY and CDR2 is SMNVEV (reference sequence). The CDR3 runs 12 residues. Trimming stripped 8 bases from V and 5 bases from J, with 13 bases between. The CDR3 here is CASLSPQDEQYF. CDR3 nucleotide sequence: TGTGCCAGCCTTTCCCCACAGGACGAGCAGTACTTC.

Points on this clone: Other DNA sequences from this sample encode an identical CDR3 as well. This chain links TRBV4-3 with TRBJ2-2, with no clear D. Germline CDR1 reads LGHNA; CDR2 reads YSLEER. V was pared by 0 bases and J by 6 bases, with 8 bases between. The CDR3 has 14 amino acids. The CDR3 sequence is CASSQDSRAGELFF. Written as DNA, the CDR3 is TGCGCCAGCAGCCAAGATTCCCGGGCCGGGGAGCTGTTTTTT.

V usage is TRBV7-9 and J usage is TRBJ1-6; D is perhaps TRBD1 (5 bases). Trimming took off 1 base at V and 9 bases at J, with 13 bases between the two ends. CDR1 is SEHNR and CDR2 is FQNEAQ in the germline V gene (reference sequence). The CDR3 consists of 15 residues. In DNA, the CDR3 is TGTGCCAGCAGCTTAGTGAGGGGTGGGAGTTCACCCCTCCACTTT. Protein sequence: CASSLVRGGSSPLHF.

With respect to this clone: At the DNA level, this CDR3 is encoded by other sequences in the same sample as well. The V and J genes are TRBV27 and TRBJ1-6; no firm D call. V was pared by 8 bases and J by 9 bases, with 14 bases between. Germline V gene lookup returns CDR1 MNHEY and CDR2 SMNVEV (reference sequence). The CDR3 consists of 13 residues. The chain's CDR3 is CASSPGGGSPLHF. The CDR3 DNA reads as TGTGCCAGCTCTCCCGGTGGAGGTTCACCCCTCCACTTT.

Regarding this clone: At the DNA level, this CDR3 is encoded by other sequences in the same sample as well. The chain couples TRBV27 to TRBJ2-7, with 11 bases aligning to TRBD1. There are 15 residues in the CDR3. The germline V gene has CDR1 MNHEY and CDR2 SMNVEV (reference sequence). V lost 3 bases and J lost 2; bases outside the gene matches: 3. CDR3 residues: CASSFSGQGAYEQYF. CDR3 coding DNA: TGTGCCAGCAGTTTTTCGGGACAGGGGGCCTACGAGCAGTACTTC.

This chain uses TRBV28 with TRBJ1-2; TRBD1 is a possible D gene (5 bases). The CDR3 is made up of 13 amino acids. CDR1 and CDR2 (germline): MDHEN, SYDVKM. Trimming removed 5 bases from V and 4 bases from J, with 11 bases in between. The CDR3 loop is CASSPRGAYGYTF. CDR3 coding DNA: TGTGCCAGCAGTCCGAGGGGCGCCTATGGCTACACCTTC.

This chain connects TRBV13 to TRBJ1-1; tentatively, D is TRBD1 (5 bases). V was pared by 7 bases and J by 3 bases, with 12 bases between. In germline, CDR1 is PRHDT, CDR2 FYEKMQ (reference sequence). The CDR3 consists of 13 residues. CDR3 residues: CASMGREDTEAFF. CDR3 coding DNA: TGTGCCAGCATGGGCAGGGAAGACACTGAAGCTTTCTTT.

This chain links TRBV4-2 with TRBJ2-5; no firm D call. The CDR3 sequence is 19 residues long. Germline V gene lookup returns CDR1 LGHNA and CDR2 YNFKEQ. V lost 4 bases and J 4 bases, leaving 28 bases between the germline ends. CDR3 in amino acids: CASSLDLNSAVFRRETQYF. For the CDR3, the DNA is TGTGCCAGCAGCCTCGATCTAAACTCCGCCGTGTTCCGGAGAGAGACCCAGTACTTC.

The J gene is TRBJ1-1, the V gene TRBV10-1; D is uncertain. The CDR3 consists of 13 residues. Germline V gene lookup returns CDR1 WNHNN and CDR2 SYGVQD (reference sequence). Trimming stripped 0 bases from V and 8 bases from J, with 10 bases between. Here the CDR3 DNA reads TGCGCCAGCAGTGAGTCGGGCCTTGAGGAAGCTTTCTTT. It yields the protein CASSESGLEEAFF.

The CDR3 nucleotides are TGCGCCAGCAGCCAAGAAGGCCCCGGGACACACACAGATACGCAGTATTTT. Its protein is CASSQEGPGTHTDTQYF. The chain couples TRBV4-1 to TRBJ2-3; TRBD1 might be the D (6 bases). CDR3 size: 17 residues. V lost 0 bases and J lost 2, with 15 bases in between. Germline-derived CDR1 and CDR2 are MGHRA and YSYEKL.

The count of this clone is one. The chain is built from TRBV2 and TRBJ2-5, with 12 positions matching TRBD2. V was clipped by 6 bases and J by 2 bases; unmatched bases: 7. There are 16 residues in the CDR3. CDR1 is SNHLY, CDR2 FYNNEI, per germline. The CDR3 reads CASSDGLAGSQETQYF. In DNA, the CDR3 is TGTGCCAGCAGCGACGGACTAGCGGGGAGTCAAGAGACCCAGTACTTC. Full variable domain (rest looked up from reference TRBV2 and TRBJ2-5): EPEVTQTPSHQVTQMGQEVILRCVPISNHLYFYWYRQILGQKVEFLVSFYNNEISEKSEIFDDQFSVERPDGSNFTLKIRSTKLEDSAMYFCASSDGLAGSQETQYFGPGTRLLVL.

This clone was seen once. The V call is TRBV7-9, the J call TRBJ1-1, with TRBD1 matching over 10 bases. The CDR3 has 17 amino acids. Trimming removed 5 bases from V and 0 bases from J; junction bases left unmatched: 9. Germline CDR1 is SEHNR and CDR2 is FQNEAQ (reference sequence). The CDR3 is CASSPTTTGGMNTEAFF. The DNA for the CDR3 is TGTGCCAGCAGCCCTACGACGACAGGGGGCATGAACACTGAAGCTTTCTTT.

This clone came up once. The chain carries TRBV27 and TRBJ2-3; 7 bases map to TRBD2. Germline V gives CDR1 MNHEY, CDR2 SMNVEV (reference sequence). CDR3 length: 15 residues. Trimming cost V 4 bases and J 1 base; bases outside gene matches: 5. The CDR3 here is CASSSPSGGTDTQYF. CDR3 nucleotide sequence: TGTGCCAGCAGTTCCCCGAGCGGGGGCACAGATACGCAGTATTTT.

The chain is built from TRBV28 and TRBJ2-3, with 9 bases that match TRBD1. From germline, CDR1 is MDHEN and CDR2 SYDVKM. CDR3 length: 15 amino acids. After removal of 5 bases from V and 4 bases from J, the junction contained 7 bases not matched to a gene. This CDR3 reads CASSPGTGMPDTQYF. CDR3 coding DNA: TGTGCCAGCAGTCCCGGGACAGGGATGCCAGATACGCAGTATTTT.

The chain is built from TRBV2 and TRBJ2-3, with D unclear. This CDR3 has 15 residues. V was trimmed by 1 base and J by 4 bases, leaving 12 bases between them. Germline values: CDR1 SNHLY, CDR2 FYNNEI. The CDR3 protein is CASSEEALWADTQYF. The CDR3 nucleotides read TGTGCCAGCAGTGAAGAGGCCCTTTGGGCAGATACGCAGTATTTT.

V usage is TRBV4-3 and J usage is TRBJ1-5, with a weak D call TRBD1 (5 bases). The CDR3 loop spans 15 amino acids. The germline V gene encodes CDR1 LGHNA and CDR2 YSLEER. The V end lost 0 bases, the J end lost 2 bases, and 8 bases lay between the germline ends. The chain's CDR3 is CASSQDQGGNQPQHF. DNA of the CDR3: TGCGCCAGCAGCCAAGATCAGGGAGGCAATCAGCCCCAGCATTTT.

As to this clone: Other DNA sequences within the sample encode an identical CDR3. The rearrangement links TRBV9 to TRBJ2-7; 9 bases match TRBD1. The CDR3 spans 14 residues. Unmatched junction bases numbered 2, after V lost 3 bases and J lost 1 base. Germline CDR1 reads SGDLS; CDR2 reads YYNGEE. The CDR3 DNA is TGTGCCAGCAGCGCGACAGGGGGGTCCTACGAGCAGTACTTC. Encoded protein: CASSATGGSYEQYF.

CDR3 coding DNA: TGTGCCTGGAGTGTGCACGGATGGGGCACTGAAGCTTTCTTT. Its protein is CAWSVHGWGTEAFF. The V call is TRBV30, the J call TRBJ1-1; D not certain. V was clipped by 0 bases and J by 4 bases, with 12 bases between them. The V gene's germline CDR1 is GTSNPN and CDR2 SVGIG (reference sequence). The length of the CDR3 is 14 residues.

V usage is TRBV12-5 and J usage is TRBJ1-2; D is ambiguous. V was shortened by 1 base and J by 0 bases, with 12 bases between the two germline ends. Germline V lookup: CDR1 LGHNT, CDR2 FRNRAP. This CDR3 has 16 residues. The CDR3 region has the DNA TGTGCTAGTGGTTTGGACAATCAACCATCTAACTATGGCTACACCTTC. This sequence encodes CASGLDNQPSNYGYTF.

CDR3 sequence (DNA): TGTGCCAGCAGCTTAGAGATGGGACAGATCTACGAGCAGTACTTC. As protein: CASSLEMGQIYEQYF. The chain is built from TRBV7-6 and TRBJ2-7, with 7 bases aligning to TRBD1. The CDR3 totals 15 residues. Germline CDR1 SGHVS, CDR2 FNYEAQ. With V trimmed by 1 base and J by 3 bases, 6 bases remained unmatched.

The chain carries TRBV4-2 and TRBJ2-1, with 9 positions matching TRBD2. The CDR3 covers 18 residues. In germline, CDR1 is LGHNA, CDR2 YNFKEQ. V lost 1 base and J lost 4; bases outside the gene matches: 11. The CDR3 here is CASSQVSEPGLAYNEQFF. The CDR3 DNA follows: TGTGCCAGCAGCCAAGTTTCCGAGCCGGGACTAGCTTACAATGAGCAGTTCTTC.

To note about this clone: Other DNA sequences in this specimen translate into the identical CDR3. The rearrangement links TRBV2 to TRBJ1-2; 8 bases fit TRBD1. V shed 0 bases, J shed 3 bases, and the junction held 3 bases outside the gene matches. Germline V gene data show CDR1 as SNHLY and CDR2 as FYNNEI. CDR3 size: 15 residues. The CDR3 nucleotides read TGTGCCAGCAGTGAAGCAGCAGGGGGCGACTATGGCTACACCTTC. Translation: CASSEAAGGDYGYTF.

The chain links TRBV13 to TRBJ1-2; 8 bases match TRBD1. The CDR3 has 14 residues. V lost 5 bases and J lost 8; bases outside the gene matches: 10. Germline V gene data show CDR1 as PRHDT and CDR2 as FYEKMQ (reference sequence). The chain's CDR3 is CASSLQGESRGYTF. DNA for the CDR3: TGTGCCAGCAGCCTACAGGGGGAATCGAGGGGCTACACCTTC.

The chain links TRBV6-5 to TRBJ2-7, with 8 positions matching TRBD1. Germline CDR1 MNHEY, CDR2 SVGAGI. The V and J ends lost 6 bases and 5 bases, in that order; junction bases with no gene match: 9. The CDR3 loop spans 14 amino acids. The CDR3 spells CASSSRTGWDEQYF. The CDR3 DNA follows: TGTGCCAGCAGCTCCCGGACAGGGTGGGACGAGCAGTACTTC.